This section outlines one TCR beta chain sequence together with its context. Antigen specificity is unknown. This sample was taken from a study of identical twins. General study results and limits: Rather than following the same donors, the conclusions depended on cross-sectional statistical analysis. Alpha sequences that were out-of-frame and twin-shared showed an excess of low generation probability.

TCRdb fed the 5' RACE reads into MiXCR, producing one record per CDR3 protein. This sample carries about 790,000 distinct CDR3 sequences, about 20% of them seen once, and the ten largest clones take around 13%. This same sample was also taken into another study, of T cells expressing NK-cell markers. That source reports: As a fraction of CD8+ T cells, dominant NKG2C+ clonotypes reached roughly 1.0-7.5% in six donors.

The TCR sequence derives from a woman younger than 35 in good health. The specimen sequenced was PBMCs.

The CDR3 is CASSLAHQDYYGYTF. The CDR3, as DNA: TGTGCCAGCAGCTTAGCCCATCAGGATTACTATGGCTACACCTTC. The rearrangement links TRBV7-8 to TRBJ1-2; D remains ambiguous. V shed 0 bases and J shed 3 bases, with 11 bases lying between them. Germline V gene data show CDR1 as SGHVS and CDR2 as FQNEAQ. This CDR3 spans 15 amino acids.